These T cell receptor beta chains were read from a single sample in a study of tumor and adjacent non-tumor tissue in lung cancer. Each CDR3 protein is one row after TCRdb ran MiXCR on the multiplex PCR reads. Counted here are around 200,000 distinct CDR3 sequences, about 76% occurring once; the ten biggest clones make up around 25%. The specimen sequenced was lung tumor tissue. These receptors originate from a man aged 55 to 70 with non-small cell lung cancer. CDR3s include the opening cysteine and the closing phenylalanine or tryptophan. A D gene is named only where the DNA matches it firmly. Clone size, where shown, is once, few, many, or a class for clones that have expanded.

v_gene	d_gene	abundance	j_gene	CDR3nt	CDR3aa
TRBV12-3/TRBV12-4	NA	NA	TRBJ2-3	TGTGCCAGCAGTCTGGGTAGCACAGATACGCACTATTTT	CASSLGSTDTHYF
TRBV7-9	NA	few	TRBJ2-1	TGTGCCAGCAGCTTAGACTGGACTTACAATGAGCAGTTCTTC	CASSLDWTYNEQFF
TRBV6-1	TRBD2	NA	TRBJ2-1	TGCGCCAGCTGGGCGGGGGTGAACAATGAGCAGTTCTTC	CASWAGVNNEQFF
TRBV11-2	NA	NA	TRBJ2-1	TGTGCCAGCAGCGGTATCGACCGTAGCTCCCACAATGAGCAGTTCTTC	CASSGIDRSSHNEQFF
TRBV2	TRBD1	NA	TRBJ1-2	TGTGCCAGCAGTGAAGGAGGGGGACAGGGAATCTTCTATGGCTACACCTTC	CASSEGGGQGIFYGYTF
TRBV27	TRBD1	NA	TRBJ2-7	TGTGTCAGCAGTTCCGGACAGGAGCACTACGAGCAGTACTTC	CVSSSGQEHYEQYF
TRBV5-1	TRBD1	NA	TRBJ2-7	TGCGCCAGCAGCTCAGGGGACAGGGTTGGAGAGCAGTACTTC	CASSSGDRVGEQYF
TRBV19	NA	NA	TRBJ2-2	TGTGTCAGTAGTATAATAGAACTGGGCGCCGGGGAGCTTTTTTTT	CVSSIIELGAGELFF
TRBV7-9	NA	NA	TRBJ2-5	TGTGCCAACAGCTTCCTCGGGAGAGTCCTTTTAGAGACCCAGTACTTC	CANSFLGRVLLETQYF
TRBV20-1	NA	NA	TRBJ2-7	TGCAGTGTGGGGAGATACGAGCAGTACTTC	CSVGRYEQYF
TRBV20-1	NA	NA	TRBJ2-7	TGCAGTGATAGAGATAGTACCGCAGGGAACTATGAGCAGTACTTC	CSDRDSTAGNYEQYF
TRBV11-3	NA	NA	TRBJ1-3	TGTACCAGCACCTTTGACGGGAGCTCTGGAAACACCATATATTTT	CTSTFDGSSGNTIYF
TRBV11-2	NA	NA	TRBJ1-1	TGTGTCAGCAGCTTAGTCGGGAGGGACACTGATGCTTTCTTT	CVSSLVGRDTDAFF
TRBV4-2	NA	NA	TRBJ2-1	TGTGCCAGCAGCCAAGGGACGGTTACCTCCTACAATGAGCAGCACTTC	CASSQGTVTSYNEQHF
TRBV20-1	TRBD1	NA	TRBJ1-1	TGCAGTGCCCGATTATGGGACAGAGATCATTGGAACACTGAAGCTTTCTTT	CSARLWDRDHWNTEAFF
TRBV11-2	NA	once	TRBJ2-5	TGTGCCAACAGTTTAGGCAAGAAAGAGACCCAGTACTTC	CANSLGKKETQYF
TRBV13	NA	NA	TRBJ2-1	TGTGCCAGTAGCTTAGCCTGGATCAAAGACAGCGCCAGTAATGAGCAGTTCTTC	CASSLAWIKDSASNEQFF
TRBV11-3	NA	NA	TRBJ2-1	TGTGCCAGCAGCTTAAGACAAGGAAAGCACAATGAGCAGTTCTTC	CASSLRQGKHNEQFF
TRBV11-2	TRBD1	few	TRBJ2-7	TGTGCCAGCAGCTTCGAGAGGACAGGGTACGAGCAGTACTTC	CASSFERTGYEQYF